One and the same sample provided the 13 T cell receptor beta chains below, sequenced in a study of response to subunit inactivated influenza vaccine (dated by TCRdb to 2017 to 2018). Library method: RT-PCR. The sequencer listed for this sample is Illumina HiSeq 2500. The public reads were reanalyzed by TCRdb: fastp trimming at Q25, MiXCR alignment, in-frame beta chains only. CDR3 protein duplicates are merged, each entry listing the most common genes and DNA. Recorded for this sample are 600,000 to 700,000 distinct CDR3 sequences; 13% to 15% of them occurred a single time. The ten largest clones add up to 6.5% to 8% of the sample. The input for sequencing was PBMCs from blood, taken roughly 15 days before vaccination. The source of these receptors is a man aged 50 to 59 who received an inactivated influenza vaccine. Donor details come from another sample of the same person, matched by shared clones.

CDR3 DNA sequence: TGTGCCAGCAGCCACCCCCAGCGGGAAAGCTACGAGCAGTTCTTC. This translates into CASSHPQRESYEQFF. The chain carries TRBV3-1 and TRBJ2-1; 7 nucleotides line up with TRBD2. The CDR3 totals 15 residues. Per the germline V gene, CDR1 is LGHDT and CDR2 is YNNKEL (reference sequence). The ends lost 3 bases at V and 10 bases at J; junction bases unmatched: 12.

This clonotype came up a few times. V and J are TRBV5-6 and TRBJ1-5; no clear D gene. CDR3 length: 14 amino acids. Trimming pared 3 bases from V and 4 bases from J, leaving 11 bases between. Germline CDR1 SGHDT, CDR2 YYEEEE. In DNA, the CDR3 is TGTGCCAGCAGCTCCGGACGGACGAATCAGCCCCAGCATTTT. Residues: CASSSGRTNQPQHF. Full variable domain (rest looked up from reference TRBV5-6 and TRBJ1-5): DAGVTQSPTHLIKTRGQQVTLRCSPKSGHDTVSWYQQALGQGPQFIFQYYEEEERQRGNFPDRFSGHQFPNYSSELNVNALLLGDSALYLCASSSGRTNQPQHFGDGTRLSIL.

At least ten counts were recorded for this clonotype. The V and J genes are TRBV29-1 and TRBJ1-1; D gene uncertain. Germline assignment: CDR1 SQVTM and CDR2 ANQGSEA. There are 11 residues in the CDR3. V shed 4 bases and J shed 5 bases, with 8 bases lying between them. The CDR3 bases are TGCAGCGTTGGAGTGAGGACTGAAGCTTTCTTT. This encodes CSVGVRTEAFF.

The chain links TRBV4-2 to TRBJ2-7; D gene ambiguous. The germline V gene encodes CDR1 LGHNA and CDR2 YNFKEQ. The CDR3 has 14 residues. V gave up 3 bases and J gave up 6 bases, with 15 bases separating them. CDR3 loop: CASSHQGRSIEQYF. The CDR3 DNA is TGTGCCAGCAGCCACCAAGGGCGGAGTATCGAGCAGTACTTC.

This clonotype was picked up a small number of times. The CDR3 DNA sequence: TGTGCCAGCAGCCCCCACGGCCTTGGATGGGGCGAGCAGTACTTC. Encoded protein: CASSPHGLGWGEQYF. This chain links TRBV11-2 with TRBJ2-7; D unclear. The V end lost 5 bases, the J end lost 6 bases, and 20 bases lay between the germline ends. Germline V gives CDR1 SGHAT, CDR2 FQNNGV. The CDR3 length is 15 residues.

In this sample, this clonotype turned up many times. J is TRBJ1-2 and V is TRBV7-2; TRBD1 is a possible D gene (5 bases). V lost 11 bases and J lost 0, with 10 bases in between. CDR3 length: 12 residues. Per the germline V gene, CDR1 is SGHTA and CDR2 is FQGNSA. For the CDR3, the DNA is TGTGCCGGAAGGACATCTAACTATGGCTACACCTTC. Protein product: CAGRTSNYGYTF.

This clonotype was recorded at least ten times. The chain couples TRBV3-1 to TRBJ2-1; no firm D call. CDR1 and CDR2 (germline): LGHDT, YNNKEL (reference sequence). This CDR3 region has 13 residues. V dropped 3 bases and J dropped 4 bases, with 7 bases sitting between them. The DNA for the CDR3 is TGTGCCAGCAGCCACGGACGGTACAATGAGCAGTTCTTC. Its protein product is CASSHGRYNEQFF.

This clonotype was seen a few times. The V gene is TRBV4-3, the J gene TRBJ2-1, with TRBD2 matching over 7 bases. This CDR3 contains 14 residues. Germline V gene data show CDR1 as LGHNA and CDR2 as YSLEER. The V segment lost 8 bases and the J segment 10 bases; nucleotides outside the gene matches: 14. CDR3 sequence (DNA): TGCGCCAGCCGGTTGAGGCTACTAGCGAAGGAGCAGTTCTTC. Translation gives CASRLRLLAKEQFF.

This clonotype was detected a few times. The chain employs TRBV6-5 and TRBJ1-5; TRBD1 aligns across 10 bases. There are 18 residues in the CDR3. After removal of 0 bases from V and 0 bases from J, the junction contained 5 bases not matched to a gene. In germline, CDR1 is MNHEY, CDR2 SVGAGI. The CDR3 DNA follows: TGTGCCAGCAGTTACTCAGACAGGGGGCGATATAGCAATCAGCCCCAGCATTTT. Protein product: CASSYSDRGRYSNQPQHF.

This chain uses TRBV7-9 with TRBJ2-5; D uncertain. Germline loops: CDR1 SEHNR, CDR2 FQNEAQ (reference sequence). Trimming cost V 3 bases and J 5 bases, with 7 bases left between them. The CDR3 has 12 amino acids. The CDR3 spells CASSLSSETQYF. CDR3 nucleotides: TGTGCCAGCAGCTTGAGCTCGGAGACCCAGTACTTC.

The chain couples TRBV20-1 to TRBJ2-7; maybe TRBD1 (6 bases). The V and J ends lost 5 bases and 2 bases respectively, with 16 bases between them. The CDR3 contains 14 residues. Germline lookup yields CDR1 DFQATT and CDR2 SNEGSKA (reference sequence). The chain's CDR3 is CSAEPPGQPYEQYF. The CDR3 DNA sequence: TGCAGTGCTGAACCTCCGGGACAACCCTACGAGCAGTACTTC.

This clonotype was seen only a few times. This chain uses TRBV10-3 with TRBJ1-1; no definite D call. Germline V gene data show CDR1 as ENHRY and CDR2 as SYGVKD. V lost 3 bases, J lost 1 base, and 3 bases lay in between. The CDR3 is made up of 12 amino acids. The CDR3, as DNA: TGTGCCATCAGTGAAAGGAACACTGAAGCTTTCTTT. It translates to CAISERNTEAFF.

In this sample, this clonotype turned up a few times. The chain has TRBV7-9 and TRBJ1-1, with TRBD1 as a possible D gene (6 bases). Trimming cost V 1 base and J 6 bases, with 12 bases left between them. CDR1 is SEHNR, CDR2 FQNEAQ, per germline (reference sequence). The CDR3 consists of 14 residues. The CDR3 bases are TGTGCCAGCAGCTTAGAAAGGGGGTTTGCTGAAGCTTTCTTT. It is translated as CASSLERGFAEAFF. Using reference TRBV7-9 and TRBJ1-1 for the parts outside the CDR3, the full variable domain is DTGVSQNPRHKITKRGQNVTFRCDPISEHNRLYWYRQTLGQGPEFLTYFQNEAQLEKSRLLSDRFSAERPKGSFSTLEIQRTEQGDSAMYLCASSLERGFAEAFFGQGTRLTVV.